Presented here are 25 T cell receptor beta chains from one specimen sequenced in a study of cytomegalovirus exposure and HLA in healthy donors (dated by TCRdb to about 2017). Library generation was performed with the immunoSEQ multiplex PCR assay. For the multiplex PCR, a mixture combining 60 forward primers for TCR Vbeta segments and 13 reverse primers for TCR Jbeta segments was used. TCRdb took over this immuneACCESS table, retaining in-frame rearrangements with V and J assigned. Such tables are incomplete; in checked studies, under half of the missing clones stem from an unresolved V gene, and the remainder is unexplained. The sample table contains 150,000 to 200,000 clones; only one count was recorded for 65% to 70% of them. The top ten hold about 10% of the sample. The specimen was PBMCs. Every receptor here comes from a young man in good health and CMV-seropositive.

This rearrangement joins TRBV11-3 to TRBJ2-1, with D perhaps matching TRBD2 (6 bases). The CDR3 extends over 16 amino acids. Germline V gives CDR1 SGHNT, CDR2 YENEEA. V was shortened by 5 bases and J by 8 bases, with 22 bases between the two germline ends. CDR3 loop: CASSPRRDSFSDEQFF. CDR3 DNA: TGTGCCAGCAGCCCACGCCGGGACTCATTCTCCGATGAGCAGTTCTTC.

The sample holds one count of this clone. The J gene is TRBJ2-7, the V gene TRBV6-5, with a weak D call TRBD2 (6 bases). The V gene's germline CDR1 is MNHEY and CDR2 SVGAGI. The CDR3 covers 15 residues. With 5 bases removed from V and 2 bases from J, the gap between germline ends came to 16 bases. CDR3 amino acids: CASSPLAALAYEQYF. The CDR3 DNA reads TGTGCCAGCAGTCCATTAGCGGCCCTAGCCTACGAGCAGTACTTC.

The table lists this clone with a count of one. The rearrangement links TRBV5-4 to TRBJ2-3, with 8 bases identical to TRBD2. Losses at the gene ends were 0 bases for V and 5 bases for J; bases not matched to a gene: 5. This CDR3 is 15 amino acids long. Germline CDR1 and CDR2: SGHNT and YYREEE (reference sequence). CDR3 amino acids: CASSLEREWGDTQYF. Here the CDR3 DNA reads TGTGCCAGCAGCTTGGAGCGGGAGTGGGGAGATACGCAGTATTTT.

J is TRBJ2-7 and V is TRBV10-2; no clear D gene. The V end lost 11 bases, the J end lost 0 bases, and 17 bases lay between the germline ends. In germline, CDR1 is WSHSY, CDR2 SAAADI. The CDR3 loop spans 14 amino acids. The CDR3 is CAVQVQAISYEQYF. The CDR3 coding sequence is TGCGCCGTGCAGGTCCAGGCCATCTCCTACGAGCAGTACTTC.

The CDR3 DNA sequence: TGTGCCAGCAGCGAGACTAGTGGTTACACAGATACGCAGTATTTT. Translation gives CASSETSGYTDTQYF. The chain uses TRBV7-2 and TRBJ2-3; weak D call: TRBD2 (6 bases). Germline CDR1 SGHTA, CDR2 FQGNSA. The V and J ends lost 5 bases and 2 bases respectively, with 14 bases between them. The CDR3 has 15 amino acids.

The V call is TRBV4-2, the J call TRBJ2-7; 7 positions match TRBD1. Looked up from germline, CDR1 is LGHNA and CDR2 is YNFKEQ. The trim removed 4 bases at V and 3 bases at J, leaving 6 bases unmatched. The CDR3 is 14 residues long. Here the CDR3 DNA reads TGTGCCAGCAGCCCTCGACAGGGCGACTACGAGCAGTACTTC. This translates into CASSPRQGDYEQYF.

This clone was picked up a small number of times. This chain joins TRBV5-8 and TRBJ2-3, with D perhaps matching TRBD1 (6 bases). Between the trimmed V and J ends, which lost 4 bases and 5 bases, there was a span of 17 bases. This CDR3 contains 15 residues. Germline values: CDR1 SGHTS, CDR2 YDEGEE. Written as DNA, the CDR3 is TGTGCCAGCAGCAAGCCAGGGGTCCCAAGAGATACGCAGTATTTT. It yields the protein CASSKPGVPRDTQYF.

The genes are TRBV5-1 and TRBJ2-3, with 8 bases fitting TRBD2. The CDR3 has 16 amino acids. From germline, CDR1 is SGHRS and CDR2 YFSETQ. V was clipped by 0 bases and J by 4 bases; unmatched bases: 7. The CDR3 nucleotides read TGCGCCAGCAGCTTGGCCCCAGCGGGAGTGGCAGATACGCAGTATTTT. It specifies CASSLAPAGVADTQYF.

The J gene is TRBJ1-1, the V gene TRBV5-6; D gene ambiguous. V was shortened by 0 bases and J by 7 bases, with 16 bases between the two germline ends. The CDR3 totals 15 residues. CDR1 is SGHDT and CDR2 is YYEEEE in the germline V gene. The CDR3 sequence: CASSLAWAPILEAFF. In nucleotides, the CDR3 is TGTGCCAGCAGCTTGGCCTGGGCGCCGATTCTTGAAGCTTTCTTT. Full variable domain (missing parts from reference TRBV5-6 and TRBJ1-1): DAGVTQSPTHLIKTRGQQVTLRCSPKSGHDTVSWYQQALGQGPQFIFQYYEEEERQRGNFPDRFSGHQFPNYSSELNVNALLLGDSALYLCASSLAWAPILEAFFGQGTRLTVV.

This chain joins TRBV4-2 and TRBJ1-2; D not certain. In germline, CDR1 is LGHNA, CDR2 YNFKEQ. V lost 0 bases, J lost 7 bases, and 27 bases lay in between. This CDR3 region has 19 residues. As DNA, the CDR3 is TGTGCCAGCAGCCAAGATGTGGTGGGGTGGGGTGGAGGTGGTGTTGGCTACACCTTC. Translated: CASSQDVVGWGGGGVGYTF.

This chain uses TRBV14 with TRBJ2-1; 8 bases align to TRBD2. Germline CDR1 reads SGHDN; CDR2 reads FVKESK. The CDR3 length is 17 residues. Losses at the gene ends were 0 bases for V and 0 bases for J; bases not matched to a gene: 4. The CDR3 protein is CASSQEWGTSSYNEQFF. The CDR3 DNA reads as TGTGCCAGCAGCCAAGAGTGGGGGACTAGCTCCTACAATGAGCAGTTCTTC.

The chain is built from TRBV18 and TRBJ2-5, with D possibly matching TRBD1 (5 bases). Germline V gene lookup returns CDR1 KGHSH and CDR2 LQKENI. The length of the CDR3 is 14 residues. Trimming cost V 3 bases and J 2 bases, with 10 bases left between them. The DNA for the CDR3 is TGTGCCAGCTCACCCAATCAGGGTCAAGAGACCCAGTACTTC. This gives the protein CASSPNQGQETQYF.

The chain has TRBV6-1 and TRBJ1-5, with D perhaps TRBD1 (5 bases). The CDR3 is 16 amino acids. CDR1 is MNHNS and CDR2 is SASEGT in the germline V gene. The V gene lost 3 bases and the J gene lost 0 bases, with 12 bases spanning the gap. The CDR3 reads CASSDAGHYSNQPQHF. The CDR3 bases are TGTGCCAGCAGTGATGCAGGGCACTATAGCAATCAGCCCCAGCATTTT.

The chain employs TRBV29-1 and TRBJ1-2; TRBD1 agrees at 7 bases. Germline values: CDR1 SQVTM, CDR2 ANQGSEA. The CDR3 totals 13 residues. J gave up 6 bases and V 5 bases, and 9 bases lay outside the gene matches. This CDR3 is CSVNDGTADGYTF. CDR3 coding DNA: TGCAGCGTTAATGACGGGACAGCAGATGGCTACACCTTC.

This chain joins TRBV7-8 and TRBJ2-7, with a possible D match to TRBD1 (5 bases). Germline CDR1 is SGHVS and CDR2 is FQNEAQ. The V end lost 1 base, the J end lost 6 bases, and 19 bases lay between the germline ends. The CDR3 is made up of 16 amino acids. CDR3 in DNA: TGTGCCAGCAGCTTAGGGGGCACCTACTACGCTCGCGAGCAGTACTTC. Encoded protein: CASSLGGTYYAREQYF.

The V gene is TRBV5-4, the J gene TRBJ1-1, with 8 positions matching TRBD1. From germline, CDR1 is SGHNT and CDR2 YYREEE (reference sequence). This CDR3 has 16 residues. Germline trimming cut 0 bases from V and 4 bases from J; bases unmatched to any gene: 8. CDR3 coding DNA: TGTGCCAGCAGCTTGGATTTGGACAGGGCATCCACTGAAGCTTTCTTT. Its protein is CASSLDLDRASTEAFF. Full variable domain (remainder filled in from reference TRBV5-4 and TRBJ1-1): ETGVTQSPTHLIKTRGQQVTLRCSSQSGHNTVSWYQQALGQGPQFIFQYYREEENGRGNFPPRFSGLQFPNYSSELNVNALELDDSALYLCASSLDLDRASTEAFFGQGTRLTVV.

This clone occurred a few times. The chain has TRBV27 and TRBJ1-5, with D perhaps TRBD1 (6 bases). This CDR3 is built from 15 residues. Germline V gene data show CDR1 as MNHEY and CDR2 as SMNVEV (reference sequence). The germline V and J ends were trimmed by 3 bases and 1 base, with 10 bases remaining between them. The DNA for the CDR3 is TGTGCCAGCAGTTTCGGGGGGCTCAGCAATCAGCCCCAGCATTTT. Residues: CASSFGGLSNQPQHF.

The chain employs TRBV7-3 and TRBJ2-5; perhaps TRBD2 as D (5 bases). Germline assignment: CDR1 SGHTA and CDR2 FQGTGA. CDR3 length: 14 amino acids. Trimming took off 1 base at V and 5 bases at J, with 11 bases between the two ends. This CDR3 reads CASSLNSGLETQYF. CDR3 coding DNA: TGTGCCAGCAGCTTAAACTCGGGGTTGGAGACCCAGTACTTC.

The V and J genes are TRBV5-8 and TRBJ1-5; the D gene is possibly TRBD1 (6 bases). CDR3 length: 13 amino acids. Germline loops: CDR1 SGHTS, CDR2 YDEGEE. The V and J ends lost 4 bases and 9 bases respectively, with 14 bases between them. The CDR3 DNA reads as TGTGCCAGCAGCAAAAACAGGGAAGGGCCCCAGCATTTT. Its translation is CASSKNREGPQHF.

The gene calls are TRBV13 and TRBJ2-2; possibly TRBD2 for D (7 bases). This CDR3 region has 17 residues. Germline V gene lookup returns CDR1 PRHDT and CDR2 FYEKMQ (reference sequence). Trimming left V 5 bases short and J 5 bases short, with 21 bases between. CDR3 bases: TGTGCCAGCAGCACCATGACCCGGGGGGCGGGTACCGGGGAGCTGTTTTTT. Protein sequence: CASSTMTRGAGTGELFF.

The chain is built from TRBV14 and TRBJ2-7; D is undetermined. CDR1 and CDR2 (germline): SGHDN, FVKESK. This CDR3 has 12 residues. V lost 4 bases, J lost 2 bases, and 6 bases lay in between. Here the CDR3 reads CASSRVAYEQYF. Here the CDR3 DNA reads TGTGCCAGCAGCCGAGTTGCCTACGAGCAGTACTTC.

The chain carries TRBV11-2 and TRBJ2-1; D perhaps matches TRBD2 (5 bases). There are 16 residues in the CDR3. Germline V gives CDR1 SGHAT, CDR2 FQNNGV. Deletions cut 3 bases from V and 0 bases from J, with 12 bases between. The CDR3 sequence: CASSFNPGSSYNEQFF. CDR3 coding DNA: TGTGCCAGCAGCTTTAACCCTGGGAGCTCCTACAATGAGCAGTTCTTC.

V is TRBV27 and J is TRBJ2-1, with 10 bases aligning to TRBD1. CDR1 and CDR2 from the germline V gene are MNHEY and SMNVEV (reference sequence). V lost 5 bases to trimming and J lost 8 bases; unmatched junction nucleotides: 9. This CDR3 is 15 amino acids long. CDR3: CASSPGTGAYHEQFF. The CDR3 bases are TGTGCCAGCAGTCCCGGGACAGGGGCGTACCATGAGCAGTTCTTC.

This clone was picked up a small number of times. Other DNA sequences in this sample translate to the same CDR3. This chain's CDR3 is CASSLGTSGTDTQYF. The CDR3 DNA reads TGTGCCAGCAGCCTCGGGACTAGCGGGACAGATACGCAGTATTTT. The rearrangement uses TRBV7-2 and TRBJ2-3, with 12 positions matching TRBD2. Per germline, CDR1 SGHTA and CDR2 FQGNSA. The V gene end was trimmed by 5 bases and the J gene end by 3 bases; junction bases not matched to a gene: 3. The CDR3 has 15 amino acids.

CDR3: CASSLAALDLRGNEQFF. The CDR3 DNA reads as TGTGCCAGCAGCTTAGCGGCCTTAGATTTAAGGGGTAATGAGCAGTTCTTC. The chain uses TRBV7-2 and TRBJ2-1; D possibly corresponds to TRBD1 (5 bases). The CDR3 spans 17 residues. Germline V lookup: CDR1 SGHTA, CDR2 FQGNSA. V was cut by 0 bases and J by 7 bases, with 19 bases left in between.